These 22 T cell receptor beta chains originate from one sample sequenced in a study of blood T cell repertoires in COVID-19. TCRdb's copy holds only in-frame clones and misses some; the assay was immunoSEQ multiplex PCR. This sample has fewer than 250,000 clones, with about 89% found just once. Specimen: peripheral blood. The receptors were gathered from a woman aged 35 to 49 with acute or convalescent COVID-19.

The chain couples TRBV11-2 to TRBJ1-2; 8 bases map to TRBD1. CDR3 length: 16 residues. Trimming removed 5 bases from V and 4 bases from J; junction bases left unmatched: 12. Germline V lookup: CDR1 SGHAT, CDR2 FQNNGV. DNA for the CDR3: TGTGCCAGCAGCCAGATAGCCGGACAGGGTTTCTATGGCTACACCTTC. Translating gives CASSQIAGQGFYGYTF.

This rearrangement joins TRBV7-9 to TRBJ2-5; possible D gene TRBD2, 6 bases. V gave up 1 base and J gave up 1 base, with 19 bases separating them. From germline, CDR1 is SEHNR and CDR2 FQNEAQ (reference sequence). This CDR3 comprises 18 residues. This chain's CDR3 is CASSLDSGFMGGQETQYF. The CDR3 DNA reads as TGTGCCAGCAGCTTAGACAGCGGCTTTATGGGGGGCCAAGAGACCCAGTACTTC.

The chain joins TRBV5-4 to TRBJ2-2, with D maybe TRBD1 (6 bases). This CDR3 contains 17 residues. Trimming cost V 4 bases and J 6 bases, with 22 bases left between them. Per the germline V gene, CDR1 is SGHNT and CDR2 is YYREEE (reference sequence). The CDR3 sequence is CASSPSTTGALSGELFF. In nucleotides, the CDR3 is TGTGCCAGCAGCCCGTCGACGACAGGAGCCCTATCCGGGGAGCTGTTTTTT. Variable domain in full (rest from reference TRBV5-4 and TRBJ2-2): ETGVTQSPTHLIKTRGQQVTLRCSSQSGHNTVSWYQQALGQGPQFIFQYYREEENGRGNFPPRFSGLQFPNYSSELNVNALELDDSALYLCASSPSTTGALSGELFFGEGSRLTVL.

J is TRBJ2-3 and V is TRBV10-2, with 14 bases aligning to TRBD2. V gave up 0 bases and J gave up 0 bases; unmatched junction bases: 11. Germline V gene data show CDR1 as WSHSY and CDR2 as SAAADI. This CDR3 has 21 amino acids. Here the CDR3 DNA reads TGCGCCAGCAGTGAGTCCCTGACTAGCGGGGGGGTATCCTCTAGCACAGATACGCAGTATTTT. Its protein is CASSESLTSGGVSSSTDTQYF.

This clone has a handful of counts. The rearrangement links TRBV25-1 to TRBJ1-2; TRBD1 is a possible D gene (6 bases). The V gene's germline CDR1 is MGHDK and CDR2 SYGVNS. The CDR3 consists of 14 residues. The V end lost 3 bases, the J end lost 7 bases, and 15 bases lay between the germline ends. The CDR3 nucleotides read TGTGCCAGCAGTGACTGGGGGCAGGGGTCTGGCTACACCTTC. It specifies CASSDWGQGSGYTF.

This chain uses TRBV7-2 with TRBJ2-2; TRBD2 might be the D (6 bases). Germline CDR1 is SGHTA and CDR2 is FQGNSA. Trimming left V 5 bases short and J 0 bases short, with 10 bases between. This CDR3 has 15 amino acids. The CDR3: CASSPWDSNTGELFF. The CDR3 coding sequence is TGTGCCAGCAGCCCCTGGGACTCGAACACCGGGGAGCTGTTTTTT.

V is TRBV11-2 and J is TRBJ2-1, with a weak D call TRBD1 (6 bases). The V end lost 2 bases, the J end lost 0 bases, and 8 bases lay between the germline ends. Looked up from germline, CDR1 is SGHAT and CDR2 is FQNNGV. The length of the CDR3 is 15 residues. Here the CDR3 DNA reads TGTGCCAGCAGCTTAATCAGGGGCTCCTACAATGAGCAGTTCTTC. Its translation is CASSLIRGSYNEQFF.

J is TRBJ2-1 and V is TRBV7-8, with TRBD1 as a possible D gene (6 bases). The V and J ends lost 2 bases and 0 bases respectively, with 14 bases between them. The germline CDR1 and CDR2 sequences are SGHVS and FQNEAQ. The CDR3 consists of 17 residues. Here the CDR3 reads CASSLYGTMSSYNEQFF. The CDR3 bases are TGTGCCAGCAGCTTATACGGGACAATGAGCTCCTACAATGAGCAGTTCTTC.

The CDR3 nucleotides read TGTGCCAGCAGCTTGGAATTCGCTGAAGCTTTCTTT. This encodes CASSLEFAEAFF. This sequence joins TRBV5-4 and TRBJ1-1; D call uncertain. Germline V CDR1 and CDR2: SGHNT, YYREEE (reference sequence). The CDR3 contains 12 residues. Between the trimmed V and J ends, which lost 0 bases and 6 bases, there was a span of 6 bases. Filled out from reference TRBV5-4 and TRBJ1-1, the complete variable domain reads ETGVTQSPTHLIKTRGQQVTLRCSSQSGHNTVSWYQQALGQGPQFIFQYYREEENGRGNFPPRFSGLQFPNYSSELNVNALELDDSALYLCASSLEFAEAFFGQGTRLTVV.

In this sample, this clone turned up once. This chain connects TRBV5-1 to TRBJ2-3; maybe TRBD1 (6 bases). In germline, CDR1 is SGHRS, CDR2 YFSETQ. CDR3 length: 14 residues. The V gene lost 3 bases and the J gene lost 2 bases, with 10 bases spanning the gap. The CDR3 protein is CASSSDRYTDTQYF. CDR3 DNA: TGCGCCAGCAGCTCTGACAGGTACACAGATACGCAGTATTTT.

This chain joins TRBV27 and TRBJ1-2; 8 bases agree with TRBD1. The germline V gene encodes CDR1 MNHEY and CDR2 SMNVEV (reference sequence). Trimming removed 4 bases from V and 7 bases from J; junction bases left unmatched: 8. The CDR3 length is 14 residues. CDR3 coding DNA: TGTGCCAGCAGTTCAGGGGGCGCCCCCCCTGGCTACACCTTC. Encoded protein: CASSSGGAPPGYTF.

This rearrangement joins TRBV18 to TRBJ2-3, with TRBD2 identical over 15 bases. V shed 6 bases and J 5 bases; nucleotides not matched to a gene: 6. The length of the CDR3 is 16 residues. The germline V gene encodes CDR1 KGHSH and CDR2 LQKENI. In nucleotides, the CDR3 is TGTGCCAGCTCCCCCAAGGGACTAGCGGGGGGAGATACGCAGTATTTT. It specifies CASSPKGLAGGDTQYF.

This sequence joins TRBV6-1 and TRBJ1-3; the match to TRBD1 covers 9 bases. Germline V lookup: CDR1 MNHNS, CDR2 SASEGT. The CDR3 length is 19 residues. The ends lost 1 base at V and 0 bases at J; junction bases unmatched: 10. The chain's CDR3 is CASSEVKTGTGSSGNTIYF. The DNA for the CDR3 is TGTGCCAGCAGTGAAGTGAAGACCGGGACAGGGAGCTCTGGAAACACCATATATTTT.

This chain joins TRBV11-1 and TRBJ1-6; D is uncertain. Trimming took 1 base from V and 7 from J, leaving 8 bases between them. Germline-derived CDR1 and CDR2 are SGHAT and FQDESV (reference sequence). This CDR3 has 14 residues. The CDR3 reads CASSLGHTNSPLHF. The CDR3 DNA follows: TGTGCCAGCAGCTTAGGACACACCAATTCACCCCTCCACTTT. The complete variable domain, with remaining parts taken from reference TRBV11-1 and TRBJ1-6, reads EAEVAQSPRYKITEKSQAVAFWCDPISGHATLYWYRQILGQGPELLVQFQDESVVDDSQLPKDRFSAERLKGVDSTLKIQPAELGDSAMYLCASSLGHTNSPLHFGNGTRLTVT.

This clone was detected once. This chain uses TRBV7-7 with TRBJ2-5, with 9 bases that match TRBD1. The CDR3 extends over 15 amino acids. Germline values: CDR1 SSHAT, CDR2 FNYEAQ (reference sequence). V lost 5 bases to trimming and J lost 5 bases; unmatched junction nucleotides: 9. CDR3 residues: CASSKTGGAYETQYF. CDR3 DNA: TGTGCCAGCAGCAAAACAGGGGGCGCGTACGAGACCCAGTACTTC. Filled out from reference TRBV7-7 and TRBJ2-5, the complete variable domain reads GAGVSQSPRYKVTKRGQDVTLRCDPISSHATLYWYQQALGQGPEFLTYFNYEAQPDKSGLPSDRFSAERPEGSISTLTIQRTEQRDSAMYRCASSKTGGAYETQYFGPGTRLLVL.

V gene TRBV4-1 combines with J gene TRBJ2-3; 8 bases align to TRBD1. This CDR3 spans 15 amino acids. Germline-derived CDR1 and CDR2 are MGHRA and YSYEKL. J gave up 3 bases and V 7 bases, and 9 bases lay outside the gene matches. CDR3 coding DNA: TGCGCCAGCAAACACGAAGGACAGGGTACAGATACGCAGTATTTT. Protein: CASKHEGQGTDTQYF.

The CDR3 DNA sequence: TGTGCCAGCAGCCAAGGGACAGGGCGGAATGGCTACACCTTC. This encodes CASSQGTGRNGYTF. The J gene is TRBJ1-2, the V gene TRBV3-1 (or the pseudogene TRBV3-2); 8 bases agree with TRBD1. CDR1 LGHDT and CDR2 YNNKEL come from the germline V gene (reference sequence). The J segment lost 6 bases and the V segment lost 1 base, leaving 4 bases of the junction unmatched. This CDR3 comprises 14 residues.

The V gene is TRBV29-1, the J gene TRBJ1-4, with D possibly being TRBD1 (6 bases). The V gene's germline CDR1 is SQVTM and CDR2 ANQGSEA. This CDR3 region has 14 residues. Trimming stripped 5 bases from V and 4 bases from J, with 14 bases between. The CDR3 loop is CSVSQGNFNEKLFF. CDR3 bases: TGCAGCGTTTCCCAGGGGAACTTTAATGAAAAACTGTTTTTT.

The rearrangement uses TRBV2 and TRBJ2-5; TRBD1 matches at 9 bases. Germline CDR1 SNHLY, CDR2 FYNNEI. The CDR3 contains 14 residues. The trim removed 5 bases at V and 4 bases at J, leaving 5 bases unmatched. The CDR3 here is CASSWGTGLETQYF. The DNA for the CDR3 is TGTGCCAGCAGTTGGGGGACAGGGTTAGAGACCCAGTACTTC. The whole variable domain, remainder taken from reference TRBV2 and TRBJ2-5, is EPEVTQTPSHQVTQMGQEVILRCVPISNHLYFYWYRQILGQKVEFLVSFYNNEISEKSEIFDDQFSVERPDGSNFTLKIRSTKLEDSAMYFCASSWGTGLETQYFGPGTRLLVL.

This sequence joins TRBV2 and TRBJ2-3; a weak D match, TRBD1 (6 bases). Trimming left V 7 bases short and J 0 bases short, with 8 bases between. The CDR3 is 13 amino acids. CDR1 and CDR2 from the germline V gene are SNHLY and FYNNEI. The CDR3: CASTGASTDTQYF. CDR3 nucleotide sequence: TGTGCCAGCACAGGGGCTAGCACAGATACGCAGTATTTT.

The chain is built from TRBV27 and TRBJ1-6; 9 positions match TRBD1. With V trimmed by 6 bases and J by 6 bases, 3 bases remained unmatched. The CDR3 length is 14 residues. Germline V gives CDR1 MNHEY, CDR2 SMNVEV (reference sequence). As DNA, the CDR3 is TGTGCCAGCAGGCCGACAGGGGGTAATTCACCCCTCCACTTT. Translating gives CASRPTGGNSPLHF.

This chain uses TRBV27 with TRBJ2-2, with unresolved D. V dropped 3 bases and J dropped 0 bases, with 11 bases sitting between them. Per germline, CDR1 MNHEY and CDR2 SMNVEV (reference sequence). This CDR3 comprises 16 residues. The CDR3 spells CASSLRLLTNTGELFF. The CDR3 coding sequence is TGTGCCAGCAGTTTGAGGCTCCTCACGAACACCGGGGAGCTGTTTTTT.